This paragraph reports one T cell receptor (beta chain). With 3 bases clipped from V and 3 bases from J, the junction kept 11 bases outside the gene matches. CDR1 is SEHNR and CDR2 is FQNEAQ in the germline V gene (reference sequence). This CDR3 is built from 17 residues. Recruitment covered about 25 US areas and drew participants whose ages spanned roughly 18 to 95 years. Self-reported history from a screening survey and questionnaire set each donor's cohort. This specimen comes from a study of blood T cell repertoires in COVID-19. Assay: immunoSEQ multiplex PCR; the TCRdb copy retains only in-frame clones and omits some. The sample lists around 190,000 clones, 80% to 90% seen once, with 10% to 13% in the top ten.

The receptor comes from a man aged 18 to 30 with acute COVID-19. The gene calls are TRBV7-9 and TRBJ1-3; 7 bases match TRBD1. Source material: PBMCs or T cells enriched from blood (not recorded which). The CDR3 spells CASSFSWAGQIGNTIYF. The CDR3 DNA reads TGTGCCAGCAGCTTTTCTTGGGCGGGACAGATTGGAAACACCATATATTTT.